Listed below are T cell receptor beta chains from one sample, sequenced in a study of T cells after yellow fever vaccination. Via MiXCR, TCRdb re-called the 5' RACE reads, giving one row per CDR3 protein. The sample consists of almost 600,000 distinct CDR3 sequences, approximately 15% of them appearing once. Sequenced material: PBMCs, taken on the day of the yellow fever booster vaccination. Receptors originate from a young man who received the YFV17D yellow fever vaccine. Both conserved end residues are part of each CDR3. A D gene is named only where the DNA matches it firmly. Size is omitted from some rows. Given values are once, few, many or a class for expanded clones.

v_call: TRBV20-1
j_call: TRBJ2-1
d_call: TRBD2
clone_size: -
cdr3_aa: CSARDLSGRALYNEQFF
cdr3_nt: TGCAGTGCTAGAGATCTTAGCGGGAGGGCCCTCTACAATGAGCAGTTCTTC

v_call: TRBV20-1
j_call: TRBJ1-5
d_call: -
clone_size: -
cdr3_aa: CSARGGPQGQPQHF
cdr3_nt: TGCAGTGCTAGAGGGGGACCTCAAGGGCAGCCCCAGCATTTT

v_call: TRBV5-1
j_call: TRBJ1-1
d_call: TRBD1
clone_size: few
cdr3_aa: CASSRSTGQVVTEAFF
cdr3_nt: TGCGCCAGCAGCCGATCGACAGGGCAAGTGGTTACTGAAGCTTTCTTT

v_call: TRBV30
j_call: TRBJ1-4
d_call: -
clone_size: -
cdr3_aa: CAWRIRGGGKLFF
cdr3_nt: TGTGCCTGGAGAATCCGGGGAGGCGGAAAACTGTTTTTT

v_call: TRBV5-1
j_call: TRBJ2-2
d_call: TRBD1
clone_size: -
cdr3_aa: CASSSLNGRGRTGELFF
cdr3_nt: TGCGCCAGCAGCTCCCTGAATGGCAGGGGGCGCACCGGGGAGCTGTTTTTT

v_call: TRBV5-1
j_call: TRBJ2-3
d_call: -
clone_size: few
cdr3_aa: CASSPGPRDTQYF
cdr3_nt: TGCGCCAGCAGCCCCGGACCGAGAGATACGCAGTATTTT

v_call: TRBV7-2
j_call: TRBJ1-2
d_call: -
clone_size: few
cdr3_aa: CASRQAGEGAYGYTF
cdr3_nt: TGTGCCAGCAGACAAGCGGGGGAAGGGGCCTATGGCTACACCTTC

v_call: TRBV6-1
j_call: TRBJ1-5
d_call: -
clone_size: many
cdr3_aa: CASRQDGGFQPQHF
cdr3_nt: TGTGCCAGCAGGCAGGACGGGGGGTTCCAGCCCCAGCATTTT

v_call: TRBV6-1
j_call: TRBJ2-5
d_call: TRBD2
clone_size: few
cdr3_aa: CASKLGLAGGETQYF
cdr3_nt: TGTGCCAGCAAACTAGGACTAGCGGGAGGCGAGACCCAGTACTTC

v_call: TRBV18
j_call: TRBJ1-2
d_call: -
clone_size: -
cdr3_aa: CASSPRTPGYGYTF
cdr3_nt: TGTGCCAGCTCACCCCGGACACCCGGTTATGGCTACACCTTC

v_call: TRBV20-1
j_call: TRBJ2-1
d_call: -
clone_size: few
cdr3_aa: CSARDYEGPMYEQFF
cdr3_nt: TGCAGTGCTAGAGATTATGAGGGGCCGATGTATGAGCAGTTCTTC

v_call: TRBV12-3/TRBV12-4
j_call: TRBJ2-7
d_call: -
clone_size: many
cdr3_aa: CASSPVRQVYEQYF
cdr3_nt: TGTGCCAGCAGTCCTGTAAGACAGGTCTACGAGCAGTACTTC

v_call: TRBV14
j_call: TRBJ2-7
d_call: -
clone_size: few
cdr3_aa: CASSQAGLLYEQYF
cdr3_nt: TGTGCCAGCAGCCAAGCGGGACTTTTGTACGAGCAGTACTTC

v_call: TRBV2
j_call: TRBJ2-5
d_call: -
clone_size: few
cdr3_aa: CASRRSYGPPETQYF
cdr3_nt: TGTGCCAGCAGGCGATCTTACGGGCCCCCAGAGACCCAGTACTTC

v_call: TRBV6-1
j_call: TRBJ1-2
d_call: -
clone_size: -
cdr3_aa: CATLGHSNYGYTF
cdr3_nt: TGTGCCACCCTCGGTCACAGCAACTATGGCTACACCTTC

v_call: TRBV5-5
j_call: TRBJ2-6
d_call: -
clone_size: few
cdr3_aa: CASSPARPGANVLTF
cdr3_nt: TGTGCCAGCAGCCCCGCAAGGCCTGGGGCCAACGTCCTGACTTTC

v_call: TRBV11-2
j_call: TRBJ2-7
d_call: TRBD1
clone_size: few
cdr3_aa: CASSAFVGQGAYEQYF
cdr3_nt: TGTGCCAGCAGCGCTTTTGTCGGACAGGGGGCTTACGAGCAGTACTTC

v_call: TRBV3-1
j_call: TRBJ2-7
d_call: -
clone_size: few
cdr3_aa: CASSQQGEQYF
cdr3_nt: TGTGCCAGCAGCCAACAGGGGGAGCAGTACTTC